The present entry profiles one T cell receptor beta chain with its context. The antigen remains unidentified. The sample is drawn from a study of cytomegalovirus exposure and HLA in healthy donors. Amplification used 60 Vbeta primers and 13 Jbeta primers. Method: immunoSEQ multiplex PCR; TCRdb's copy keeps in-frame clones and lacks some. The table includes over 150,000 clones, more than 70% detected once. Points from the study as a whole: Later analysis demonstrated an association between a missense DCLRE1C variant and TCR beta V- and J-gene trimming.

V dropped 5 bases and J dropped 7; count of bases not matched to a gene: 14. The CDR3 extends over 16 amino acids. Germline CDR1 is SGHVS and CDR2 is FQNEAQ. The chain joins TRBV7-8 to TRBJ2-7; 10 bases are a match to TRBD1. The TCR was taken from a man in his 60s in good health and CMV-seronegative. Sequenced: PBMCs. This CDR3 is CASSPRGTGVNGEQYF. Here the CDR3 DNA reads TGTGCCAGCAGCCCGCGGGGGACAGGGGTTAATGGAGAGCAGTACTTC.